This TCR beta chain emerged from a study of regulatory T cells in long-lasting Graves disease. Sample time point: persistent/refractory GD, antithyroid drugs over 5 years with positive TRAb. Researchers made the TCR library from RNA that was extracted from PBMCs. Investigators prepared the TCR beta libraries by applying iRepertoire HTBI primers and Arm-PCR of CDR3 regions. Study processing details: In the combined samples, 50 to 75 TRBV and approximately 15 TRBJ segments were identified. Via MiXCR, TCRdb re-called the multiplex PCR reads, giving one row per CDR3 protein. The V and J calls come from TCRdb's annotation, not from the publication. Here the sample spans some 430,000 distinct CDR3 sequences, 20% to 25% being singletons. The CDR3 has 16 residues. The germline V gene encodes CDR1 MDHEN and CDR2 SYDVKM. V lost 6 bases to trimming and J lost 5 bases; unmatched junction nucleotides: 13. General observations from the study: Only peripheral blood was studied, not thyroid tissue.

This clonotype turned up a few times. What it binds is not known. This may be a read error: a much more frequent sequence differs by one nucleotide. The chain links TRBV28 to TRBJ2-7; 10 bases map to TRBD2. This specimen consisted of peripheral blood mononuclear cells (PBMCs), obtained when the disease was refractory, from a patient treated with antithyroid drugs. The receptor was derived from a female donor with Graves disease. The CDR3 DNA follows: TGTGCCAGCAGGGGCCCTAGCGGGAGCAGGAAGGACGAGCAGTACTTC. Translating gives CASRGPSGSRKDEQYF.